A single sample is the source of the 17 T cell receptor delta chains below, sequenced in a study of γδ T cells in repeated Plasmodium falciparum infection. Flow sorting of PBMC yielded separate Vgamma9/Vdelta2+ and Vdelta2-negative gammadelta T cell populations for bulk repertoire analysis. TCRdb processed the multiplex PCR reads again with the CATT caller. Of about 48,000 delta-chain clones listed, approximately 1.5% are singletons. The sample comprised gamma-delta T cells from blood. These TCRs come from a pool of human donors (malaria-infected and uninfected, not separated).

This clone was seen many times. The sample holds other DNA sequences that translate to the same CDR3. The chain employs TRDV1 and TRDJ1; 7 bases line up with TRDD2. The V gene's germline CDR1 is TSWWSYY and CDR2 QGS. With 1 base clipped from V and 2 bases from J, the junction kept 19 bases outside the gene matches. The CDR3 has 20 amino acids. The CDR3 coding sequence is TGTGCTCTTGGGGAACCGGAAATCCTATTTCCTACGAAACAAACCGATAAACTCATCTTT. It is translated as CALGEPEILFPTKQTDKLIF.

This clone was seen more than once but under ten times. TCRdb assigns this DNA the protein of a much larger clone, which departs from its translation at residue 13; this likely reflects a read error, and the protein shown comes from translating the DNA. The chain recombines TRDV2 with TRDJ1; 9 positions match TRDD3. Here the J gene came from matching the DNA to germline, since TCRdb omits it. From germline, CDR1 is GEAIGNYY and CDR2 EKD. Trimming cost V 2 bases and J 1 base; bases outside gene matches: 16. This CDR3 contains 19 residues. In DNA form, the CDR3 reads TGTGCCTGTGACATCGTACTGGGGGACGGCTCGGGAGCCACCGATAAACTCATCTTT. Encoded protein: CACDIVLGDGSGATDKLIF.

This clone was found a few times. One base separates it from a far larger clone, so it is likely a read error. The sample has other DNA sequences that encode this CDR3 too. This chain uses TRDV2 with TRDJ1; TRDD3 agrees at 9 bases. Assignment of the J gene here rests on matching the DNA to germline, because TCRdb gives none. Unmatched junction bases numbered 7, after V lost 0 bases and J lost 3 bases. The CDR3 loop spans 16 amino acids. The germline V gene encodes CDR1 GEAIGNYY and CDR2 EKD. CDR3 in DNA: TGTGCCTGTGACACCCTTACCGGGGGATACCCCGATAAACTCATCTTT. This translates into CACDTLTGGYPDKLIF.

The sample holds many counts of this clone. One junction end disagrees with the germline gene, perhaps due to a read error. Other nucleotide sequences in the sample specify the same CDR3. The CDR3 sequence: CALGVNPPSDDQFGIRTDKLIF. DNA for the CDR3: TGTGCTCTTGGTGTAAACCCGCCTTCCGACGACCAATTTGGGATACGCACCGATAAGCTCATCTTT. The chain employs TRDV1 and TRDJ1; the match to TRDD3 covers 8 bases. Germline CDR1 TSWWSYY, CDR2 QGS. This CDR3 contains 22 residues.

Comments on this clone: This likely traces to a read error, being one base from a far larger clone. This specimen includes other DNA sequences encoding the same CDR3. The J gene is TRDJ1, the V gene TRDV1; the D gene is possibly TRDD2 (8 bases). The CDR3 is 22 residues long. CDR1 and CDR2 (germline): TSWWSYY, QGS. Deletions cut 0 bases from V and 5 bases from J, with 34 bases between. CDR3 region: CALGELVLSGPPSYLGVDKLIF. The CDR3 DNA reads TGTGCTCTTGGGGAACTAGTGCTGTCCGGACCCCCTTCCTATCTGGGGGTTGATAAACTCATCTTT.

This clone was seen only a few times. A far larger clone is just one base off, so this is likely a read error. Other DNA sequences within the sample encode an identical CDR3. This chain joins TRDV1 and TRDJ1, with 7 nucleotides matching TRDD3. TCRdb supplies no J gene; here it was assigned by aligning the nucleotide sequence to germline. In germline, CDR1 is TSWWSYY, CDR2 QGS. The ends lost 2 bases at V and 5 bases at J; junction bases unmatched: 38. The CDR3 contains 25 residues. The CDR3 coding sequence is TGTGCTCTTGGGGAATCCAGCACTCCTATGAGGCCCCGACTGGGGTCGGCCCATCCGGCTGATAAACTCATCTTT. This sequence encodes CALGESSTPMRPRLGSAHPADKLIF.

In this sample, this clone turned up many times. One base away lies a much larger clone, so this may be a sequencing read error. The sample holds other DNA sequences that translate to the same CDR3. The chain recombines TRDV1 with TRDJ1; 8 nucleotides match TRDD3. Since TCRdb gives no J gene, matching the DNA to germline was used here to assign it. The CDR3 is 16 amino acids. CDR1 and CDR2 from the germline V gene are TSWWSYY and QGS. CDR3 coding DNA: TGTGCCCTTGGGGAAATGGGTGGGGGATCTCTCCATAAACTCATCTTT. Amino acid sequence: CALGEMGGGSLHKLIF.

Details on this clone: This DNA translates differently at residue 3 from the TCRdb protein, which is that of a much larger clone; a read error is likely, and the protein shown is the DNA's own translation. This chain links TRDV1 with TRDJ1; tentative D call: TRDD3 (6 bases). No J segment appears in TCRdb, so it was assigned here by matching the sequence to germline. This CDR3 is built from 24 residues. From germline, CDR1 is TSWWSYY and CDR2 QGS. The CDR3 loop reads CAPGEGRGLYLSPGGKTGTDKLIF. As DNA, the CDR3 is TGTGCTCCTGGGGAAGGGAGAGGTTTGTATCTCTCTCCCGGGGGAAAAACCGGCACCGATAAACTCATCTTT.

In the case of this clone: The protein held in TCRdb is that of a much larger clone and does not match this DNA's translation at residue 11, likely because of a read error; the protein shown is translated from the DNA. This chain connects TRDV2 to TRDJ1, with D maybe TRDD3 (5 bases). Assignment of the J gene here rests on matching the DNA to germline, because TCRdb gives none. Between the trimmed V and J ends, which lost 0 bases and 5 bases, there was a span of 18 bases. Germline V gene lookup returns CDR1 GEAIGNYY and CDR2 EKD. The CDR3 sequence is 16 residues long. This CDR3 is CACDTLGDPSADKLIF. CDR3 DNA sequence: TGTGCCTGTGACACCCTTGGGGACCCATCCGCGGATAAACTCATCTTT.

This clone has just a few counts. TCRdb's listed protein matches a much larger clone and diverges from this DNA's translation at residue 10, likely through a read error; the protein shown comes from the DNA. V gene TRDV2 combines with J gene TRDJ1, with TRDD3 matching 9 bases. Here the J gene came from matching the DNA to germline, since TCRdb omits it. Germline V gives CDR1 GEAIGNYY, CDR2 EKD. Germline trimming cut 2 bases from V and 1 base from J; bases unmatched to any gene: 16. The length of the CDR3 is 19 residues. This CDR3 is CACDIVLGDSSGVTDKLIF. CDR3 nucleotides: TGTGCCTGTGACATCGTACTGGGGGACAGCTCGGGAGTCACCGATAAACTCATCTTT.

This clone was counted a few times. A much larger clone lies one base from this, so it may be a read error. The J gene is TRDJ1, the V gene TRDV2; 9 bases are shared with TRDD3. Because TCRdb records no J gene, it was assigned here through a match of the DNA to germline. The J segment lost 10 bases and the V segment lost 1 base, leaving 30 bases of the junction unmatched. Looked up from germline, CDR1 is GEAIGNYY and CDR2 is EKD. This CDR3 is 21 amino acids long. In DNA form, the CDR3 reads TGTGCCTGTGACACGATCATACTGGGGGACGTCGCCATGGGTAAGCACAGAGCACTCATCTTT. This sequence encodes CACDTIILGDVAMGKHRALIF.

This clone was picked up a small number of times. The protein in TCRdb stems from a much larger clone and differs at residue 8 from this DNA's translation, likely a read error; here the protein is translated from the DNA. V and J are TRDV1 and TRDJ1, with 13 bases aligning to TRDD3. This CDR3 is 20 amino acids long. Trimming took 2 bases from V and 3 from J; bases not matched to a gene: 15. Germline V gene data show CDR1 as TSWWSYY and CDR2 as QGS. This chain's CDR3 is CALGEVTFLYWGIRPDKLIF. The DNA of the CDR3 is TGTGCTCTTGGGGAAGTCACCTTTTTGTACTGGGGGATACGCCCCGATAAACTCATCTTT.

At least ten counts were recorded for this clone. A much more abundant neighbour one base away suggests this may be a read error. There is no J gene call, but TRDV1 is given as the V gene; the table assigns TRDD3, which was not confirmed against the DNA. The CDR3 has 10 amino acids. Per germline, CDR1 TSWWSYY and CDR2 QGS. CDR3 nucleotides: TGTGCTCTTGGGGGCACTACGCTCATCTTT. Translated, it gives CALGGTTLIF.

With regard to this clone: This likely traces to a read error, being one base from a far larger clone. This chain connects TRDV2 to TRDJ1, with 12 nucleotides matching TRDD3. TCRdb lists no J gene, so it was determined here by aligning the DNA to germline. Germline V gene data show CDR1 as GEAIGNYY and CDR2 as EKD. The trim removed 0 bases at V and 0 bases at J, leaving 16 bases unmatched. The CDR3 has 21 amino acids. CDR3 sequence: CACDTGWGIRAGGSYTDKLIF. The DNA of the CDR3 is TGTGCCTGTGACACCGGCTGGGGGATACGCGCGGGGGGATCGTACACCGATAAACTCATCTTT.

This clone was observed a handful of times. The TCRdb protein, from a much larger clone, departs from this DNA's translation at residue 14, likely by read error; the protein shown derives from the DNA. The chain has TRDV1 and TRDJ1; a weak D match, TRDD3 (5 bases). TCRdb supplies no J gene; here it was assigned by aligning the nucleotide sequence to germline. V was cut by 3 bases and J by 7 bases, with 27 bases left in between. Germline V gene data show CDR1 as TSWWSYY and CDR2 as QGS. The CDR3 has 18 amino acids. The CDR3 DNA reads TGTGCTCTTGGGGACTTTCCCCTCCTTGGCCGCGGGGGCGGTAAACTCATCTTT. Translation gives CALGDFPLLGRGGGKLIF.

This clone has more than one count but fewer than ten. The protein TCRdb gives is from a much larger clone and does not agree with this DNA's translation at residue 16, likely a read error; the protein shown here comes from the DNA. The chain carries TRDV1 and TRDJ1, with 10 bases lining up with TRDD3. The CDR3 sequence is 18 residues long. The V gene's germline CDR1 is TSWWSYY and CDR2 QGS. The CDR3 bases are TGTGCTCTTGGGGAACTAGAACTGGGGGATTTATACACCGATAAACCCATCTTT. Encoded protein: CALGELELGDLYTDKPIF.

This clone was seen many times. The same CDR3 is also encoded by other DNA sequences in this sample. The rearrangement joins TRDV1 to TRDJ1; the D call may be TRDD2 or TRDD3 (6 bases each). The CDR3 has 19 amino acids. Trimming shortened V by 5 bases and J by 6 bases, and 31 bases separated the two germline ends. Germline CDR1 is TSWWSYY and CDR2 is QGS. For the CDR3, the DNA is TGTGCTCTTGGGTATCTCATCCTACTGAGGATACTACCGAGAAATAAACTCATCTTT. Translated, it gives CALGYLILLRILPRNKLIF.